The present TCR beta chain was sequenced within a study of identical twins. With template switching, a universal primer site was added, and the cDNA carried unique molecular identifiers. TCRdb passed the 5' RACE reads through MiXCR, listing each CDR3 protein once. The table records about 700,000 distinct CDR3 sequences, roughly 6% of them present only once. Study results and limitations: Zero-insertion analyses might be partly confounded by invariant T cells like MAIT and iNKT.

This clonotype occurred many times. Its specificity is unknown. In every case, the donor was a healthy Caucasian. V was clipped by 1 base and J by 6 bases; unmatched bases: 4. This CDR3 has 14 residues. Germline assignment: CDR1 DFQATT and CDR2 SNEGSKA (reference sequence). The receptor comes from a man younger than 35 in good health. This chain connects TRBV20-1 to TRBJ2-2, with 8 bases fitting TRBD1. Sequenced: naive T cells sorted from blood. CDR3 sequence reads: CSARAPQGAGELFF. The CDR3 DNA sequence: TGCAGTGCTAGAGCCCCACAGGGGGCCGGGGAGCTGTTTTTT.